The rows below give T cell receptor beta chains drawn from one sample of a study of identical twins. TCRdb passed the 5' RACE reads through MiXCR, listing each CDR3 protein once. Among 550,000 to 700,000 distinct CDR3 sequences listed, approximately 21% were seen once. These sequences were also reported in another study, on T cells expressing NK-cell markers.

Sequences were obtained from PBMCs. The receptors were sampled from a woman younger than 30 in good health. Each CDR3 is given with its conserved first and last residue. Each record gives: J gene, clone size, D gene, V gene, CDR3 protein, CDR3 DNA. A D gene is named only where the DNA matches it firmly. Part of the rows lack a size; the others show once, few, many or a class for expanded clones.

TRBJ1-2	.	TRBD1	TRBV29-1	CSANSGGKSIVGYTF	TGCAGCGCCAACTCAGGGGGCAAGTCAATAGTGGGCTACACCTTC
TRBJ2-7	.	.	TRBV4-2	CASSQGTAPYDEQYF	TGTGCCAGCAGCCAAGGGACAGCCCCATACGACGAGCAGTACTTC
TRBJ2-1	many	.	TRBV9	CASSVDPTYNEQFF	TGTGCCAGCAGCGTAGACCCGACCTACAATGAGCAGTTCTTC
TRBJ1-2	.	.	TRBV20-1	CSAREINYGYTF	TGCAGTGCCCGCGAAATTAACTATGGCTACACCTTC
TRBJ2-3	.	.	TRBV6-4	CASSDRPHPSTDTQYF	TGTGCCAGCAGTGACCGGCCCCATCCTAGCACAGATACGCAGTATTTT
TRBJ1-2	many	.	TRBV20-1	CSATQTGLGGYGYTF	TGCAGTGCTACACAGACCGGTCTTGGAGGGTATGGCTACACCTTC
TRBJ2-5	.	TRBD2	TRBV12-3/TRBV12-4	CASFNTGGETQYF	TGTGCCAGCTTCAATACCGGGGGGGAGACCCAGTACTTC
TRBJ2-1	many	TRBD2	TRBV20-1	CSAVTSGRRNEQFF	TGCAGTGCCGTTACTAGCGGGAGGCGCAATGAGCAGTTCTTC
TRBJ2-1	.	.	TRBV30	CAWCPTSGPFYF	TGTGCCTGGTGCCCTACATCGGGCCCCTTTTACTTC
TRBJ1-5	few	TRBD1	TRBV30	CAWSPGGWQPQHF	TGTGCCTGGAGCCCAGGGGGGTGGCAGCCCCAGCATTTT
TRBJ1-3	few	TRBD1	TRBV30	CAWSQGAPSGNTIYF	TGTGCCTGGAGTCAGGGGGCGCCTAGTGGAAACACCATATATTTT
TRBJ2-7	many	.	TRBV5-6	CASSSGLGYEQYF	TGTGCCAGCAGCTCAGGACTCGGCTACGAGCAGTACTTC
TRBJ1-1	few	TRBD1	TRBV29-1	CSATGQGVNTEAFF	TGCAGCGCTACCGGACAGGGGGTGAACACTGAAGCTTTCTTT
TRBJ1-1	.	.	TRBV27	CASRSERAEAFF	TGTGCCAGCAGGTCGGAAAGGGCTGAAGCTTTCTTT
TRBJ2-6	.	.	TRBV3-1	CASSPLLGANVLTF	TGTGCCAGCAGCCCCTTATTGGGGGCCAACGTCCTGACTTTC
TRBJ2-3	.	.	TRBV11-2	CASRQSGTDTQYF	TGTGCCAGCAGACAATCGGGGACAGATACGCAGTATTTT
TRBJ2-5	.	.	TRBV11-2	CASSFGPIQETQYF	TGTGCCAGCAGCTTCGGACCTATCCAAGAGACCCAGTACTTC
TRBJ2-5	.	TRBD2	TRBV20-1	CSASRLAGQETQYF	TGCAGTGCTAGTAGACTAGCGGGGCAAGAGACCCAGTACTTC
TRBJ2-1	.	.	TRBV29-1	CSVVNPGNEQFF	TGCAGCGTTGTGAATCCTGGGAATGAGCAGTTCTTC
TRBJ2-2	.	.	TRBV6-1	CASSGRAYTGELFF	TGTGCCAGCAGTGGCAGGGCGTACACCGGGGAGCTGTTTTTT
TRBJ2-7	.	.	TRBV21-1	CASTTHHIIKRGSGPGPREGKYF	TGTGCCAGCACAACACACCATATAATAAAGCGGGGTTCCGGTCCGGGGCCAAGGGAGGGAAAGTACTTC
TRBJ1-1	many	.	TRBV12-3/TRBV12-4	CASSFAYTEAFF	TGTGCCAGCAGTTTTGCTTACACTGAAGCTTTCTTT
TRBJ2-1	.	TRBD2	TRBV5-1	CASRRLAGGSSYNEQFF	TGCGCCAGCAGAAGACTAGCGGGGGGGAGCTCCTACAATGAGCAGTTCTTC
TRBJ1-1	.	.	TRBV9	CASSVGVANTEAFF	TGTGCCAGCAGCGTAGGGGTTGCGAACACTGAAGCTTTCTTT
TRBJ1-2	.	.	TRBV25-1	CASSAKPHLYGYTF	TGTGCCAGCAGTGCCAAGCCCCACTTATATGGCTACACCTTC
TRBJ2-7	few	TRBD1	TRBV5-6	CASSWGTGPRAEQYF	TGTGCCAGCAGCTGGGGGACAGGGCCCCGGGCCGAGCAGTACTTC
TRBJ2-7	many	TRBD2	TRBV6-1	CASEGLAGQGQYF	TGTGCCAGCGAAGGACTAGCGGGTCAAGGGCAGTACTTC
TRBJ2-5	.	.	TRBV6-5	CASSFLPTTETQYF	TGTGCCAGCAGTTTCTTACCAACAACGGAGACCCAGTACTTC
TRBJ2-1	.	.	TRBV24-1	CATSDSGAYNEQFF	TGTGCCACCAGTGATTCCGGGGCTTACAATGAGCAGTTCTTC
TRBJ2-7	.	TRBD2	TRBV5-1	CASSPVAGIDEQYF	TGCGCCAGCAGCCCCGTAGCGGGGATCGACGAGCAGTACTTC
TRBJ2-2	few	TRBD2	TRBV5-1	CASAEAGGTGELFF	TGCGCCAGCGCCGAAGCGGGGGGCACCGGGGAGCTGTTTTTT
TRBJ2-1	few	.	TRBV28	CASSLVAKEQFF	TGTGCCAGCAGTTTAGTAGCCAAGGAGCAGTTCTTC
TRBJ2-7	few	TRBD1	TRBV5-1	CASSLAGQGTSYEQYF	TGCGCCAGCAGCTTGGCGGGACAGGGAACCTCCTACGAGCAGTACTTC
TRBJ1-6	.	TRBD1	TRBV7-2	CASSLGGGNSPLHF	TGTGCCAGCAGCTTGGGAGGGGGCAATTCACCCCTCCACTTT
TRBJ1-2	few	TRBD1	TRBV20-1	CSAPLPGQEEGYTF	TGCAGTGCTCCCCTACCCGGACAGGAGGAAGGCTACACCTTC
TRBJ2-3	.	.	TRBV12-3/TRBV12-4	CASSRHGLDPRFTDTQYF	TGTGCCAGCAGCCGACATGGACTGGACCCGCGGTTCACAGATACGCAGTATTTT
TRBJ1-6	.	.	TRBV30	CAWSVWGIGDSPLHF	TGTGCCTGGAGTGTATGGGGTATCGGTGATTCACCCCTCCACTTT
TRBJ2-2	few	TRBD2	TRBV20-1	CSALFQRGVNTGELFF	TGCAGTGCCCTCTTCCAGCGGGGGGTGAACACCGGGGAGCTGTTTTTT
TRBJ2-7	few	.	TRBV29-1	CSVKTTTYEQYF	TGCAGCGTCAAGACGACAACCTACGAGCAGTACTTC
TRBJ2-5	few	.	TRBV20-1	CSARSDGSQYF	TGCAGTGCTAGAAGCGATGGGTCCCAGTACTTC
TRBJ1-1	.	.	TRBV6-1	CASSGRVTQAFF	TGTGCCAGCAGTGGAAGGGTCACTCAAGCTTTCTTT